The 26 T cell receptor beta chains listed next were all sequenced from one sample in a study of cytomegalovirus exposure and HLA in healthy donors (dated 2017 in TCRdb). Library generation was performed with the immunoSEQ multiplex PCR assay. For the multiplex PCR, a mixture combining 60 forward primers for TCR Vbeta segments and 13 reverse primers for TCR Jbeta segments was used. TCRdb limited this immuneACCESS table to in-frame rearrangements with V and J called. A share of clones is missing; checked studies link under half to unresolved V genes, and the rest is unexplained. Across this sample there are more than 90,000 clones, with around four fifths seen only once. Roughly 2% of the sample is in the top ten clones. The source material was PBMCs. These receptors all stem from a man in his forties in good health and CMV-seronegative.

The chain carries TRBV7-2 and TRBJ2-7; TRBD2 might be the D (5 bases). The V and J ends lost 5 bases and 3 bases respectively, with 14 bases between them. From germline, CDR1 is SGHTA and CDR2 FQGNSA. The CDR3 length is 14 residues. CDR3 sequence (DNA): TGTGCCAGCAGCCCCTCTGCCGGACTCTACGAGCAGTACTTC. Residues: CASSPSAGLYEQYF. The full variable domain, in which reference TRBV7-2 and TRBJ2-7 provide the parts outside the CDR3, is GAGVSQSPSNKVTEKGKDVELRCDPISGHTALYWYRQSLGQGLEFLIYFQGNSAPDKSGLPSDRFSAERTGGSVSTLTIQRTQQEDSAVYLCASSPSAGLYEQYFGPGTRLTVT.

V is TRBV19 and J is TRBJ2-2; 9 nucleotides line up with TRBD1. V shed 6 bases and J 3 bases; nucleotides not matched to a gene: 5. The CDR3 loop spans 15 amino acids. Germline CDR1 reads LNHDA; CDR2 reads SQIVND (reference sequence). CDR3 coding DNA: TGTGCCAGTAGAAAACAGGGGGCGGACACCGGGGAGCTGTTTTTT. The encoded protein is CASRKQGADTGELFF.

This clone was found once. The rearrangement uses TRBV7-2 and TRBJ2-2; TRBD2 matches at 8 bases. J gave up 7 bases and V 5 bases, and 15 bases lay outside the gene matches. Per the germline V gene, CDR1 is SGHTA and CDR2 is FQGNSA. CDR3 length: 17 amino acids. CDR3 DNA sequence: TGTGCCAGCAGCCAGGGTCTTCGGGGGGGCAGAGACGGGGAGCTGTTTTTT. This gives the protein CASSQGLRGGRDGELFF.

The chain employs TRBV4-2 and TRBJ2-5; TRBD1 is a possible D gene (5 bases). Trimming stripped 1 base from V and 2 bases from J, with 11 bases between. The CDR3 consists of 15 residues. From germline, CDR1 is LGHNA and CDR2 YNFKEQ. The CDR3: CASSQVSGQQETQYF. CDR3 sequence (DNA): TGTGCCAGCAGCCAAGTTTCAGGGCAACAAGAGACCCAGTACTTC.

The CDR3 protein is CASSPQTWGELFF. The CDR3 DNA follows: TGTGCCAGCAGCCCCCAAACTTGGGGGGAGCTGTTTTTT. This sequence joins TRBV9 and TRBJ2-2; D is uncertain. Trimming took off 4 bases at V and 8 bases at J, with 12 bases between the two ends. Germline V gene lookup returns CDR1 SGDLS and CDR2 YYNGEE. This CDR3 is 13 amino acids long.

The chain is built from TRBV6-4 and TRBJ2-3, with D possibly matching TRBD2 (5 bases). The V gene lost 4 bases and the J gene lost 3 bases, with 14 bases spanning the gap. CDR1 is MRHNA and CDR2 is SNTAGT in the germline V gene. The CDR3 extends over 15 amino acids. CDR3 in DNA: TGTGCCAGCAGTGCTAGCAGCCTAGGGACAGATACGCAGTATTTT. Residues: CASSASSLGTDTQYF.

V gene TRBV6-5 combines with J gene TRBJ2-7; 9 bases align to TRBD2. In germline, CDR1 is MNHEY, CDR2 SVGAGI. The CDR3 covers 14 residues. Trimming cost V 6 bases and J 2 bases; bases outside gene matches: 5. CDR3 DNA sequence: TGTGCCAGCAGCATTCTAGCGGGGACCTACGAGCAGTACTTC. This sequence encodes CASSILAGTYEQYF.

DNA for the CDR3: TGTGCCAGCAGCTGCCGCAAAGGGGACAGAACTACAACTAATGAAAAACTGTTTTTT. It yields the protein CASSCRKGDRTTTNEKLFF. J is TRBJ1-4 and V is TRBV7-7; TRBD1 matches at 7 bases. CDR1 SSHAT and CDR2 FNYEAQ come from the germline V gene (reference sequence). CDR3 length: 19 amino acids. With 4 bases clipped from V and 0 bases from J, the junction kept 14 bases outside the gene matches.

At least ten counts were recorded for this clone. V gene TRBV4-1 combines with J gene TRBJ1-1; a weak D match, TRBD1 (6 bases). CDR1 and CDR2 from the germline V gene are MGHRA and YSYEKL. CDR3 length: 17 residues. V lost 1 base to trimming and J lost 4 bases, with 19 bases between them. The CDR3, as DNA: TGCGCCAGCAGCCAAGGGGACATGGGATTCATGGGCACTGAAGCTTTCTTT. Translating gives CASSQGDMGFMGTEAFF.

V and J are TRBV6-5 and TRBJ2-1, with TRBD1 matching over 9 bases. The CDR3 totals 15 residues. Looked up from germline, CDR1 is MNHEY and CDR2 is SVGAGI. V shed 5 bases, J shed 9 bases, and the junction held 11 bases outside the gene matches. The CDR3 DNA reads as TGTGCCAGCAGTGCATCCCGGGACAGGGTGGGTGAGCAGTTCTTC. Translating gives CASSASRDRVGEQFF.

This sequence joins TRBV18 and TRBJ2-6, with D possibly matching TRBD2 (5 bases). The germline V gene has CDR1 KGHSH and CDR2 LQKENI. The CDR3 is 17 residues long. V was shortened by 7 bases and J by 0 bases, with 16 bases between the two germline ends. The CDR3, as DNA: TGTGCCAGCTTACCGAGGGTATCGGGCTCTGGGGCCAACGTCCTGACTTTC. Amino acids: CASLPRVSGSGANVLTF.

The chain employs TRBV6-6 and TRBJ2-7; 11 nucleotides match TRBD1. Germline CDR1 and CDR2: MNHNY and SVGAGI (reference sequence). CDR3 size: 15 residues. V gave up 0 bases and J gave up 3 bases; unmatched junction bases: 1. In nucleotides, the CDR3 is TGTGCCAGCAGTTACTCCGGGACAGGGGGCTACGAGCAGTACTTC. Amino acid sequence: CASSYSGTGGYEQYF.

This clone was counted once. The V and J genes are TRBV11-2 and TRBJ2-5; D gene unclear. The CDR3 has 13 amino acids. The V end lost 4 bases, the J end lost 7 bases, and 13 bases lay between the germline ends. Germline V CDR1 and CDR2: SGHAT, FQNNGV. The DNA for the CDR3 is TGTGCCAGCAGCTCCACACTGCGAGGGACCCAGTACTTC. This translates into CASSSTLRGTQYF.

This chain joins TRBV7-9 and TRBJ1-1, with 9 nucleotides matching TRBD1. The CDR3 extends over 14 amino acids. Germline CDR1 reads SEHNR; CDR2 reads FQNEAQ (reference sequence). With V trimmed by 2 bases and J by 7 bases, 5 bases remained unmatched. The CDR3 nucleotides read TGTGCCAGCAGCTTACCGGACAGGGGCTTTGAAGCTTTCTTT. Translated, it gives CASSLPDRGFEAFF.

The genes are TRBV28 and TRBJ2-1, with 13 bases that match TRBD2. This CDR3 comprises 15 residues. CDR1 MDHEN and CDR2 SYDVKM come from the germline V gene. The V segment lost 7 bases and the J segment 6 bases; nucleotides outside the gene matches: 6. CDR3 sequence (DNA): TGTGCCAGCAATTCTCGGACTAGCGGGAGCAATGAGCAGTTCTTC. It is translated as CASNSRTSGSNEQFF.

The chain is built from TRBV7-2 and TRBJ1-6; 7 bases are shared with TRBD1. Germline lookup yields CDR1 SGHTA and CDR2 FQGNSA. V was pared by 6 bases and J by 15 bases, with 8 bases of the junction left unmatched. The CDR3 sequence is 12 residues long. The CDR3 region is CASSLLQGGLHF. CDR3 sequence (DNA): TGTGCCAGCAGTCTTCTCCAGGGGGGCCTCCACTTT.

The chain links TRBV29-1 to TRBJ2-3; 10 positions match TRBD2. The V segment lost 3 bases and the J segment 0 bases; nucleotides outside the gene matches: 15. The CDR3 is 19 amino acids. The germline gives CDR1 SQVTM, CDR2 ANQGSEA. Here the CDR3 DNA reads TGCAGCGTTGACAGCCCGGCGAGCGGGAGGGCCCGAAGCACAGATACGCAGTATTTT. Protein product: CSVDSPASGRARSTDTQYF.

This clone was observed a handful of times. The V gene is TRBV11-1, the J gene TRBJ2-5; 7 bases agree with TRBD1. After removal of 2 bases from V and 5 bases from J, the junction contained 8 bases not matched to a gene. Looked up from germline, CDR1 is SGHAT and CDR2 is FQDESV (reference sequence). This CDR3 has 15 residues. This CDR3 is CASSLRGGAGETQYF. The CDR3 region has the DNA TGTGCCAGCAGCTTAAGAGGGGGCGCCGGGGAGACCCAGTACTTC. Full variable domain (missing parts from reference TRBV11-1 and TRBJ2-5): EAEVAQSPRYKITEKSQAVAFWCDPISGHATLYWYRQILGQGPELLVQFQDESVVDDSQLPKDRFSAERLKGVDSTLKIQPAELGDSAMYLCASSLRGGAGETQYFGPGTRLLVL.

V is TRBV5-4 and J is TRBJ1-2, with 7 bases that match TRBD1. In germline, CDR1 is SGHNT, CDR2 YYREEE (reference sequence). The CDR3 covers 15 residues. Unmatched junction bases numbered 10, after V lost 4 bases and J lost 4 bases. The CDR3 loop is CASSTTTGFSYGYTF. CDR3 nucleotide sequence: TGTGCCAGCAGCACGACGACAGGGTTTAGCTATGGCTACACCTTC.

The chain employs TRBV7-9 and TRBJ2-6; possibly TRBD2 for D (6 bases). Germline V lookup: CDR1 SEHNR, CDR2 FQNEAQ (reference sequence). Trimming stripped 1 base from V and 0 bases from J, with 16 bases between. The CDR3 is 19 residues long. As DNA, the CDR3 is TGTGCCAGCAGCTTAGTGTGGGCCAGGGAGGCCTCTGGGGCCAACGTCCTGACTTTC. Protein sequence: CASSLVWAREASGANVLTF.

This sequence joins TRBV15 and TRBJ1-2; 7 nucleotides agree with TRBD1. The CDR3 length is 13 residues. Germline CDR1 and CDR2: LNHNV and YYDKDF (reference sequence). V gave up 1 base and J gave up 8 bases; unmatched junction bases: 4. CDR3 DNA sequence: TGTGCCACCAGCAGAGTGGCAGGGGGAGGCTACACCTTC. Translated: CATSRVAGGGYTF.

The V gene is TRBV7-2, the J gene TRBJ2-7; 10 positions agree with TRBD1. This CDR3 spans 15 amino acids. After removal of 2 bases from V and 4 bases from J, the junction contained 5 bases not matched to a gene. In germline, CDR1 is SGHTA, CDR2 FQGNSA. This CDR3 is CASSLIGTGAYEQYF. The DNA for the CDR3 is TGTGCCAGCAGCTTAATCGGGACAGGGGCATACGAGCAGTACTTC.

J is TRBJ2-1 and V is TRBV29-1; 11 nucleotides line up with TRBD2. Germline assignment: CDR1 SQVTM and CDR2 ANQGSEA. This CDR3 has 14 residues. The V segment lost 5 bases and the J segment 9 bases; nucleotides outside the gene matches: 9. In DNA form, the CDR3 reads TGCAGCGTTCGACTAGCGGGAAGAGGCACTGAGCAGTTCTTC. It yields the protein CSVRLAGRGTEQFF.

V is TRBV5-4 and J is TRBJ2-3; the match to TRBD2 covers 13 bases. V lost 4 bases and J lost 1; bases outside the gene matches: 3. CDR1 and CDR2 (germline): SGHNT, YYREEE (reference sequence). The length of the CDR3 is 16 residues. CDR3 coding DNA: TGTGCCAGCAGCGGGACTAGCGGGGAGGGCACAGATACGCAGTATTTT. Amino acid sequence: CASSGTSGEGTDTQYF.

This sequence joins TRBV7-9 and TRBJ2-1; a possible D gene is TRBD2 (6 bases). Germline lookup yields CDR1 SEHNR and CDR2 FQNEAQ (reference sequence). Trimming removed 6 bases at V and 8 bases at J, with 20 bases between. The CDR3 contains 15 residues. CDR3: CASSEGLLRRDEQFF. In DNA form, the CDR3 reads TGTGCCAGCAGTGAAGGACTCCTCAGGAGGGATGAGCAGTTCTTC.

The chain couples TRBV9 to TRBJ1-5; 8 nucleotides match TRBD1. Germline CDR1 SGDLS, CDR2 YYNGEE. This CDR3 is 14 amino acids long. V was clipped by 5 bases and J by 4 bases; unmatched bases: 5. The CDR3 here is CASSVDRGNQPQHF. The CDR3 DNA sequence: TGTGCCAGCAGTGTTGACAGGGGTAATCAGCCCCAGCATTTT.